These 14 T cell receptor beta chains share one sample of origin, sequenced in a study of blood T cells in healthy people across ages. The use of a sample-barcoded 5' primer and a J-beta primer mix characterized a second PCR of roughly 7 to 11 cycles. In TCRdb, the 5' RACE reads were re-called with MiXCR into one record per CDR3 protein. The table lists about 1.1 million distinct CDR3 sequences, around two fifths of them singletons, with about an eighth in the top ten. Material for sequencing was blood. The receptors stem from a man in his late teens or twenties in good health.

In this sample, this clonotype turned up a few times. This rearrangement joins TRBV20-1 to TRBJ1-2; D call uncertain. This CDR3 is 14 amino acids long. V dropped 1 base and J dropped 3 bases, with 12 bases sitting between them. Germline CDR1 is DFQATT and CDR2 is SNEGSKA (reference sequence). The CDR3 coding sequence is TGCAGTGCTAGAGTTAGGGATTTGGACTATGGCTACACCTTC. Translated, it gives CSARVRDLDYGYTF.

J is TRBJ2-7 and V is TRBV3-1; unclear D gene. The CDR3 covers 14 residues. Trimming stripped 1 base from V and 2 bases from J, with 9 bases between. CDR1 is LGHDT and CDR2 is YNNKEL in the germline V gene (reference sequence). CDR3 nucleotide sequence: TGTGCCAGCAGCCAAGCGGCCTTACCCTACGAGCAGTACTTC. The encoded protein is CASSQAALPYEQYF.

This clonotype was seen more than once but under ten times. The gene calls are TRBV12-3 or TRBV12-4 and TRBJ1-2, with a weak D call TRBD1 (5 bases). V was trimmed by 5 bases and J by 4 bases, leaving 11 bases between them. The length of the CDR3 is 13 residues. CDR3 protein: CASSTRGTYGYTF. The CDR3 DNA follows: TGTGCCAGCAGTACACGGGGGACCTATGGCTACACCTTC.

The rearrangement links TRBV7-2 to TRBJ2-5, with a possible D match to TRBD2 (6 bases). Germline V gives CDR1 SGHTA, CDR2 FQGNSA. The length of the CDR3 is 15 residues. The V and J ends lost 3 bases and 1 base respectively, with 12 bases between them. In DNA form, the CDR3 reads TGTGCCAGCAGCTTCCAAGCGGGCCTCCAAGAGACCCAGTACTTC. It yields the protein CASSFQAGLQETQYF.

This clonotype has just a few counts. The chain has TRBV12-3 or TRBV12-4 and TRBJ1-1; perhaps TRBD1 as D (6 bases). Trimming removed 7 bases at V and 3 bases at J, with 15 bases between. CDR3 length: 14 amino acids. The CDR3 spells CASNRIQGDTEAFF. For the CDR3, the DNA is TGTGCCAGCAATCGAATACAGGGTGACACTGAAGCTTTCTTT.

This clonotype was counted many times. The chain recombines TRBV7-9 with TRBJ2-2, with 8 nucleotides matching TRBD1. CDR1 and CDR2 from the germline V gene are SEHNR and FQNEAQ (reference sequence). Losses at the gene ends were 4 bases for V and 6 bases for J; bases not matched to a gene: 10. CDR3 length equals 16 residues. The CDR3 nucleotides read TGTGCCAGCAGCTCCGGGGGACAGGTTATACCCGGGGAGCTGTTTTTT. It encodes CASSSGGQVIPGELFF.

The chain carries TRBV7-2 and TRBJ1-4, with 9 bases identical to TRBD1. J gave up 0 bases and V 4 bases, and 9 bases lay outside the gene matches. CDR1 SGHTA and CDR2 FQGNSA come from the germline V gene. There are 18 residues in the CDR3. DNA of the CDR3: TGTGCCAGCAGCTCTCGGGACAGGGTCACTGCAACTAATGAAAAACTGTTTTTT. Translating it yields CASSSRDRVTATNEKLFF.

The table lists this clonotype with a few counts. The CDR3 region is CASSLPGSDQPQHF. The CDR3 DNA is TGTGCCAGCAGCTTACCTGGATCCGATCAGCCCCAGCATTTT. The gene calls are TRBV7-6 and TRBJ1-5; unclear D gene. The germline gives CDR1 SGHVS, CDR2 FNYEAQ. V shed 2 bases and J shed 5 bases, with 10 bases lying between them. CDR3 length equals 14 residues.

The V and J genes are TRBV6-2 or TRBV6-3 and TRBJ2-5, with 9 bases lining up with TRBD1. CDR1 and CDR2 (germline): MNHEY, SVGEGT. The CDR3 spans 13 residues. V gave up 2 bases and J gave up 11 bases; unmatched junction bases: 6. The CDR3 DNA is TGTGCCAGCAGTTACGGGACAGGGTCTGAGCAGTACTTC. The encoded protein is CASSYGTGSEQYF.

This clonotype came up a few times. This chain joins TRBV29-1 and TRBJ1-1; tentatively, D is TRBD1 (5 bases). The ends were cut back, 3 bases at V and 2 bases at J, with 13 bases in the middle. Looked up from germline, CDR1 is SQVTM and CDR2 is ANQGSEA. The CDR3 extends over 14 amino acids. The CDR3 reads CSVEGDDTNTEAFF. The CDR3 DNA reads TGCAGCGTTGAGGGGGACGACACCAACACTGAAGCTTTCTTT.

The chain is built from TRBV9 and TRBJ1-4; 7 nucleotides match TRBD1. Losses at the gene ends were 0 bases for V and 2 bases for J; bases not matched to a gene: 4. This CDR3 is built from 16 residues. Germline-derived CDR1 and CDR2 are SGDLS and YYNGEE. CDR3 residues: CASSVEGAGTNEKLFF. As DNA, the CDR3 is TGTGCCAGCAGCGTAGAGGGGGCCGGGACTAATGAAAAACTGTTTTTT.

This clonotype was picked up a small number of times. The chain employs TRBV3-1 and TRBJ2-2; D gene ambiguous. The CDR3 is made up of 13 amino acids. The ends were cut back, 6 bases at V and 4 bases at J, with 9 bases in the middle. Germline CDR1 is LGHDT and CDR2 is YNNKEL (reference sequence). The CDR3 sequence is CASRQLLTGELFF. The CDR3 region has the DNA TGTGCCAGCAGACAACTTCTCACCGGGGAGCTGTTTTTT.

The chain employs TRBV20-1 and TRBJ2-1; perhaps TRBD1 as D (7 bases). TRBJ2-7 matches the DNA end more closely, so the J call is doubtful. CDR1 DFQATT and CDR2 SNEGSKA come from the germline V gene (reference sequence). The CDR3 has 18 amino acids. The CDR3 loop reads CSARDGGRQGRSYNEQYF. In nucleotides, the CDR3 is TGCAGTGCTAGAGATGGGGGGCGACAGGGAAGATCCTACAATGAGCAGTACTTC.

CDR3 DNA: TGCAGTGCTCAATTCGGGACCGGGAACACTGAAGCTTTCTTT. Protein: CSAQFGTGNTEAFF. The chain has TRBV20-1 and TRBJ1-1, with a weak D call TRBD1 (5 bases). The CDR3 contains 14 residues. CDR1 DFQATT and CDR2 SNEGSKA come from the germline V gene (reference sequence). Deletions cut 5 bases from V and 1 base from J, with 14 bases between.